This TCR beta chain was identified during a study of glioma-infiltrating T cells after dendritic cell vaccination. The wider study: Dendritic cell vaccination trial patients had either newly diagnosed or recurrent glioblastoma. Patients received autologous tumor lysate-pulsed dendritic cell vaccination between the early 2000s and the early 2010s. Autologous tumor lysate was loaded overnight onto monocyte-derived dendritic cells grown approximately 7 days with IL-4 and GM-CSF. General study results and limits: Complete blood and tumor specimen sets were limited to few patients.

This CDR3 comprises 15 residues. Germline V gives CDR1 SGHAT, CDR2 FQNNGV. V shed 5 bases and J 5 bases; nucleotides not matched to a gene: 10. TCRdb keeps only in-frame clones here, not all; method: immunoSEQ multiplex PCR. This table holds under 4,000 clones, roughly 85% found once. Concerning this clone itself: No antigen is known for it.

The sequence derives from a human donor with glioblastoma. The V call is TRBV11-2, the J call TRBJ2-5, with 8 bases lining up with TRBD1. The sample here was tumor tissue, taken before dendritic cell vaccination. CDR3 protein: CASSPGAGGRETQYF. The CDR3 nucleotides are TGTGCCAGCAGCCCTGGGGCAGGGGGCAGGGAGACCCAGTACTTC.